These 32 T cell receptor beta chains share one sample of origin, sequenced in a study of blood T cell repertoires in COVID-19. Clones were sequenced by immunoSEQ multiplex PCR, and TCRdb holds only the in-frame ones, with some missing. Seen here are about 230,000 clones, around 84% observed once, and the top ten hold over 0.95%. Sequencing was performed on peripheral blood. These receptors were collected from a man aged 35-49 years with acute or convalescent COVID-19.

The chain combines TRBV25-1 with TRBJ1-1; possible D gene TRBD1, 5 bases. This CDR3 comprises 14 residues. V was trimmed by 6 bases and J by 0 bases, leaving 11 bases between them. Germline V lookup: CDR1 MGHDK, CDR2 SYGVNS. Here the CDR3 reads CASSPGGMNTEAFF. DNA of the CDR3: TGTGCCAGCAGCCCCGGGGGGATGAACACTGAAGCTTTCTTT.

V gene TRBV6-6 combines with J gene TRBJ2-2; maybe TRBD2 (6 bases). Trimming cost V 7 bases and J 1 base, with 13 bases left between them. The CDR3 totals 15 residues. Germline CDR1 MNHNY, CDR2 SVGAGI (reference sequence). CDR3 coding DNA: TGTGCCAGCACCAACTGGGGACTGAACACCGGGGAGCTGTTTTTT. It translates to CASTNWGLNTGELFF.

The genes are TRBV7-9 and TRBJ1-5; D gene ambiguous. Per the germline V gene, CDR1 is SEHNR and CDR2 is FQNEAQ (reference sequence). Trimming pared 5 bases from V and 4 bases from J, leaving 9 bases between. The CDR3 length is 13 residues. The DNA of the CDR3 is TGTGCCAGCAGCCAGGCCGGAAATCAGCCCCAGCATTTT. Translation: CASSQAGNQPQHF.

The V call is TRBV19, the J call TRBJ2-7, with D perhaps matching TRBD1 (5 bases). Germline V CDR1 and CDR2: LNHDA, SQIVND (reference sequence). The CDR3 totals 13 residues. V was trimmed by 8 bases and J by 1 base, leaving 12 bases between them. CDR3 DNA: TGTGCCAGTGCGTCAGGGCCTTCCTACGAGCAGTACTTC. Residues: CASASGPSYEQYF.

The V and J genes are TRBV19 and TRBJ1-2; no clear D. The CDR3 has 14 residues. CDR1 is LNHDA and CDR2 is SQIVND in the germline V gene (reference sequence). V dropped 5 bases and J dropped 6 bases, with 16 bases sitting between them. The CDR3 nucleotides read TGTGCCAGTAGTTTACCCCAACAAAGAAATGGCTACACCTTC. It specifies CASSLPQQRNGYTF.

V usage is TRBV12-1 and J usage is TRBJ2-1; TRBD2 reflects the table's D call only, with no check against the DNA. TRBV12-1 is a pseudogene locus. There are 18 residues in the CDR3. CDR3 nucleotides: TGTGCCAGCAGCTTTTTTGGGACTAGTATGGGTTGGGTCAATGAGCAGTTCTTC. Protein sequence: CASSFFGTSMGWVNEQFF.

The chain recombines TRBV29-1 with TRBJ1-2, with D possibly TRBD1 on 6 matching bases. The ends were cut back, 3 bases at V and 4 bases at J, with 15 bases in the middle. CDR1 SQVTM and CDR2 ANQGSEA come from the germline V gene. CDR3 size: 14 residues. CDR3 bases: TGCAGCGTTGACTCGGGGCAGACAGGCTATGGCTACACCTTC. Translating gives CSVDSGQTGYGYTF. The complete variable domain, with remaining parts taken from reference TRBV29-1 and TRBJ1-2, reads SAVISQKPSRDICQRGTSLTIQCQVDSQVTMMFWYRQQPGQSLTLIATANQGSEATYESGFVIDKFPISRPNLTFSTLTVSNMSPEDSSIYLCSVDSGQTGYGYTFGSGTRLTVV.

This clone has more than one count but fewer than ten. This chain uses TRBV4-3 with TRBJ2-5, with 9 bases fitting TRBD2. The CDR3 is made up of 16 amino acids. The V gene's germline CDR1 is LGHNA and CDR2 YSLEER. The J segment lost 2 bases and the V segment lost 4 bases, leaving 8 bases of the junction unmatched. CDR3 DNA: TGCGCCAGCAGCCCTGAGGCTAGCGGGGTGCAAGAGACCCAGTACTTC. Protein: CASSPEASGVQETQYF.

The gene calls are TRBV5-8 and TRBJ1-5, with TRBD1 as a possible D gene (5 bases). Trimming removed 3 bases at V and 2 bases at J, with 12 bases between. The germline CDR1 and CDR2 sequences are SGHTS and YDEGEE. CDR3 length equals 15 residues. The CDR3 loop is CASSSSRVGNQPQHF. The CDR3 bases are TGTGCCAGCAGCTCCTCCAGGGTTGGCAATCAGCCCCAGCATTTT.

The V and J genes are TRBV7-2 and TRBJ1-1, with 7 positions matching TRBD1. This CDR3 is 17 amino acids long. CDR1 and CDR2 (germline): SGHTA, FQGNSA. The V segment lost 2 bases and the J segment 0 bases; nucleotides outside the gene matches: 9. The CDR3 reads CASSLTSGTALNTEAFF. The CDR3 DNA follows: TGTGCCAGCAGCTTAACTTCCGGGACAGCCTTGAACACTGAAGCTTTCTTT.

The genes are TRBV24-1 and TRBJ2-3, with no clear D. Looked up from germline, CDR1 is KGHDR and CDR2 is SFDVKD. The CDR3 contains 15 residues. Trimming took 5 bases from V and 3 from J, leaving 14 bases between them. CDR3 sequence: CATSGGSRWTDTQYF. CDR3 in DNA: TGTGCCACCAGTGGAGGATCTCGGTGGACAGATACGCAGTATTTT.

The chain carries TRBV19 and TRBJ1-2, with D possibly TRBD1 on 6 matching bases. The CDR3 runs 16 residues. CDR1 is LNHDA and CDR2 is SQIVND in the germline V gene (reference sequence). V gave up 5 bases and J gave up 1 base, with 17 bases separating them. CDR3 region: CASSPGDIPSNYGYTF. For the CDR3, the DNA is TGTGCCAGTAGTCCAGGGGACATACCAAGTAACTATGGCTACACCTTC.

The rearrangement uses TRBV20-1 and TRBJ2-1, with D possibly matching TRBD2 (5 bases). The CDR3 loop spans 11 amino acids. Looked up from germline, CDR1 is DFQATT and CDR2 is SNEGSKA (reference sequence). The V and J ends lost 0 bases and 13 bases respectively, with 10 bases between them. CDR3 loop: CSARDFEGQFF. The DNA for the CDR3 is TGCAGTGCTAGAGATTTTGAGGGCCAGTTCTTC.

This clone was seen more than once but under ten times. This chain joins TRBV4-2 and TRBJ2-5; D perhaps matches TRBD2 (5 bases). The CDR3 is 15 residues long. CDR1 LGHNA and CDR2 YNFKEQ come from the germline V gene. Trimming removed 0 bases at V and 2 bases at J, with 10 bases between. The CDR3 reads CASSQDREGQETQYF. DNA of the CDR3: TGTGCCAGCAGCCAAGACCGAGAGGGACAAGAGACCCAGTACTTC.

The V and J genes are TRBV5-5 and TRBJ2-5; 9 bases match TRBD1. The CDR3 is 14 amino acids. In germline, CDR1 is SGHKS, CDR2 YYEKEE (reference sequence). J lost 8 bases, V lost 3 bases, and 8 bases had no gene match. In nucleotides, the CDR3 is TGTGCCAGCAGCTCACCGGGACAGGGAGAAACCCAGTACTTC. Translated: CASSSPGQGETQYF.

The chain uses TRBV3-1 (or the pseudogene TRBV3-2) and TRBJ2-7; tentatively, D is TRBD1 (6 bases). The germline V gene has CDR1 LGHDT and CDR2 YNNKEL (reference sequence). This CDR3 contains 15 residues. Deletions cut 10 bases from V and 1 base from J, with 20 bases between. CDR3 residues: CATSKPRGLSYEQYF. CDR3 in DNA: TGTGCCACCTCCAAGCCCAGGGGTTTGTCCTACGAGCAGTACTTC.

This chain links TRBV30 with TRBJ1-4; weak D call: TRBD1 (6 bases). Trimming stripped 2 bases from V and 0 bases from J, with 13 bases between. Germline lookup yields CDR1 GTSNPN and CDR2 SVGIG (reference sequence). This CDR3 is built from 16 residues. CDR3 in DNA: TGTGCCTGGAGTACAGGGAAGGCAGCAACTAATGAAAAACTGTTTTTT. Amino acid sequence: CAWSTGKAATNEKLFF.

This clone showed up just a few times. The chain joins TRBV7-2 to TRBJ1-6; the match to TRBD1 covers 8 bases. In germline, CDR1 is SGHTA, CDR2 FQGNSA. J was trimmed by 10 bases and V by 5 bases; bases with no gene match: 7. The CDR3 loop spans 14 amino acids. CDR3 region: CASSVARGQSPLHF. In DNA form, the CDR3 reads TGTGCCAGCAGCGTCGCCAGGGGGCAATCACCCCTCCACTTT.

The rearrangement uses TRBV30 and TRBJ2-1; tentatively, D is TRBD2 (6 bases). The V end was cut by 5 bases, the J end by 0 bases, with 20 bases between. This CDR3 spans 17 amino acids. Per germline, CDR1 GTSNPN and CDR2 SVGIG (reference sequence). DNA for the CDR3: TGTGCCTGGTCCCGTCGGGGGTTTCCGAGCTCCTACAATGAGCAGTTCTTC. Amino acid sequence: CAWSRRGFPSSYNEQFF.

This chain uses TRBV5-1 with TRBJ2-1; 7 bases line up with TRBD2. CDR3 length equals 15 residues. Unmatched junction bases numbered 4, after V lost 4 bases and J lost 0 bases. Germline loops: CDR1 SGHRS, CDR2 YFSETQ. The CDR3 bases are TGCGCCAGCAGCATACTAGCGTCCTCCTACAATGAGCAGTTCTTC. Protein sequence: CASSILASSYNEQFF. The entire variable domain, with the rest obtained from reference TRBV5-1 and TRBJ2-1, is as follows: KAGVTQTPRYLIKTRGQQVTLSCSPISGHRSVSWYQQTPGQGLQFLFEYFSETQRNKGNFPGRFSGRQFSNSRSEMNVSTLELGDSALYLCASSILASSYNEQFFGPGTRLTVL.

This CDR3 reads CASSPGLAGRRTYNEQFF. The CDR3 DNA reads TGTGCCAGCAGCCCCGGACTAGCGGGCCGCCGTACCTACAATGAGCAGTTCTTC. This chain joins TRBV11-3 and TRBJ2-1, with 11 bases fitting TRBD2. The V and J ends lost 5 bases and 2 bases, in that order; junction bases with no gene match: 11. This CDR3 is built from 18 residues. Per germline, CDR1 SGHNT and CDR2 YENEEA.

V usage is TRBV30 and J usage is TRBJ1-1, with 7 bases that match TRBD1. Germline values: CDR1 GTSNPN, CDR2 SVGIG (reference sequence). The CDR3 extends over 13 amino acids. V trimming: 3 bases; J trimming: 6 bases; junction bases outside the gene matches: 7. CDR3 sequence (DNA): TGTGCCTGGAGGGTCCAGGGGGGTTCTGAAGCTTTCTTT. It yields the protein CAWRVQGGSEAFF.

J is TRBJ1-1 and V is TRBV27; D unresolved. Trimming took off 3 bases at V and 0 bases at J, with 8 bases between the two ends. Germline CDR1 and CDR2: MNHEY and SMNVEV (reference sequence). The CDR3 extends over 14 amino acids. The CDR3 DNA follows: TGTGCCAGCAGTTTGGCGCGGGTGAACACTGAAGCTTTCTTT. Its translation is CASSLARVNTEAFF.

The chain has TRBV18 and TRBJ2-1; 9 nucleotides line up with TRBD2. The ends lost 6 bases at V and 5 bases at J; junction bases unmatched: 8. The V gene's germline CDR1 is KGHSH and CDR2 LQKENI. The CDR3 runs to 15 residues. Written as DNA, the CDR3 is TGTGCCAGCTCGCCCGAGGGACTAGCAAACAATGAGCAGTTCTTC. Protein sequence: CASSPEGLANNEQFF.

This chain links TRBV2 with TRBJ2-2; possible D gene TRBD2, 7 bases. Between the trimmed V and J ends, which lost 6 bases and 6 bases, there was a span of 14 bases. The length of the CDR3 is 14 residues. The germline V gene encodes CDR1 SNHLY and CDR2 FYNNEI. Written as DNA, the CDR3 is TGTGCCAGCAGCCCATGGGGGGGGCCCGGGGAGCTGTTTTTT. This translates into CASSPWGGPGELFF.

The rearrangement links TRBV5-1 to TRBJ1-1, with 8 nucleotides matching TRBD1. This CDR3 is built from 13 residues. The V and J ends lost 5 bases and 5 bases, in that order; junction bases with no gene match: 5. CDR1 and CDR2 from the germline V gene are SGHRS and YFSETQ. CDR3 bases: TGCGCCAGCAGTGGACAGGGAAAAACTGAAGCTTTCTTT. It encodes CASSGQGKTEAFF. The full variable domain, in which reference TRBV5-1 and TRBJ1-1 provide the parts outside the CDR3, is KAGVTQTPRYLIKTRGQQVTLSCSPISGHRSVSWYQQTPGQGLQFLFEYFSETQRNKGNFPGRFSGRQFSNSRSEMNVSTLELGDSALYLCASSGQGKTEAFFGQGTRLTVV.

The chain is built from TRBV29-1 and TRBJ2-3; 7 nucleotides line up with TRBD1. The ends lost 3 bases at V and 4 bases at J; junction bases unmatched: 7. Germline V gene data show CDR1 as SQVTM and CDR2 as ANQGSEA. This CDR3 is 14 amino acids long. The CDR3 spells CSVDWGRGSDTQYF. The CDR3 region has the DNA TGCAGCGTTGACTGGGGCAGGGGGTCAGATACGCAGTATTTT.

This CDR3 is CASSETPGLEDTQYF. The CDR3 nucleotides read TGTGCCAGCAGTGAAACCCCAGGGCTAGAAGATACGCAGTATTTT. V usage is TRBV7-3 and J usage is TRBJ2-3; D is possibly TRBD1 (5 bases). Trimming cost V 6 bases and J 5 bases, with 18 bases left between them. The CDR3 contains 15 residues. CDR1 is SGHTA, CDR2 FQGTGA, per germline.

J is TRBJ2-5 and V is TRBV29-1; D may be TRBD2 (6 bases). Germline V lookup: CDR1 SQVTM, CDR2 ANQGSEA. The ends were cut back, 7 bases at V and 4 bases at J, with 19 bases in the middle. The CDR3 sequence is 14 residues long. CDR3 sequence reads: CSARPGGGVETQYF. CDR3 DNA: TGCAGCGCCCGCCCCGGGGGTGGGGTAGAGACCCAGTACTTC.

The chain employs TRBV5-1 and TRBJ1-1; the match to TRBD1 covers 8 bases. Germline CDR1 reads SGHRS; CDR2 reads YFSETQ. The V segment lost 4 bases and the J segment 0 bases; nucleotides outside the gene matches: 11. The CDR3 sequence is 17 residues long. The CDR3: CASSQTPGQVMNTEAFF. The CDR3 coding sequence is TGCGCCAGCAGCCAAACTCCGGGACAGGTGATGAACACTGAAGCTTTCTTT.

The rearrangement uses TRBV6-1 and TRBJ2-7; D is perhaps TRBD1 (5 bases). Per the germline V gene, CDR1 is MNHNS and CDR2 is SASEGT. The germline V and J ends were trimmed by 6 bases and 3 bases, with 9 bases remaining between them. The CDR3 is 12 residues long. CDR3 bases: TGTGCCAGCAGCAGGGCGGACTACGAGCAGTACTTC. Its protein product is CASSRADYEQYF.

This sequence joins TRBV10-3 and TRBJ1-1; possible D gene TRBD1, 5 bases. The germline CDR1 and CDR2 sequences are ENHRY and SYGVKD. This CDR3 spans 14 amino acids. Trimming stripped 7 bases from V and 1 base from J, with 13 bases between. This chain's CDR3 is CAIKDKMGNTEAFF. As DNA, the CDR3 is TGTGCCATCAAGGACAAGATGGGGAACACTGAAGCTTTCTTT.